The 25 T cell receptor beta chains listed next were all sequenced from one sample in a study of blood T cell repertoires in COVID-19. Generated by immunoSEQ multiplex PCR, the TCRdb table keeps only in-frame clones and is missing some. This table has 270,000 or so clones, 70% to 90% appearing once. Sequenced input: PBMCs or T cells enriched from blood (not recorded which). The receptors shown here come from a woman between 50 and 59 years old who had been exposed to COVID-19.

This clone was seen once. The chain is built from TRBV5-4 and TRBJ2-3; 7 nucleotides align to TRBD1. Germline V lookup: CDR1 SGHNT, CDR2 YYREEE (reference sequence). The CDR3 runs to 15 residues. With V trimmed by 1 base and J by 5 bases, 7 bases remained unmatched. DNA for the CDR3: TGTGCCAGCAGCTTGCCGCGAGGACAGGTAGATACGCAGTATTTT. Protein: CASSLPRGQVDTQYF. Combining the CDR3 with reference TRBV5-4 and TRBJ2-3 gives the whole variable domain ETGVTQSPTHLIKTRGQQVTLRCSSQSGHNTVSWYQQALGQGPQFIFQYYREEENGRGNFPPRFSGLQFPNYSSELNVNALELDDSALYLCASSLPRGQVDTQYFGPGTRLTVL.

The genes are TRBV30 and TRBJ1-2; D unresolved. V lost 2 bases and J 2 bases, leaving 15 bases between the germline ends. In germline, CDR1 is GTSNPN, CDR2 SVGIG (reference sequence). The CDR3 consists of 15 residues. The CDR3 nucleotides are TGTGCCTGGAGTACCCCCCGGGTCCTCAACTATGGCTACACCTTC. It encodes CAWSTPRVLNYGYTF.

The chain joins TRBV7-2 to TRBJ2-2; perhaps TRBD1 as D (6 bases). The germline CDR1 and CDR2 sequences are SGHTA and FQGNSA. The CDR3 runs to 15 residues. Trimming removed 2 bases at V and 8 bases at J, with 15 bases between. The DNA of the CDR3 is TGTGCCAGCAGCTTAAAAATACAGGGAGCAGGGGAGCTGTTTTTT. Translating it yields CASSLKIQGAGELFF.

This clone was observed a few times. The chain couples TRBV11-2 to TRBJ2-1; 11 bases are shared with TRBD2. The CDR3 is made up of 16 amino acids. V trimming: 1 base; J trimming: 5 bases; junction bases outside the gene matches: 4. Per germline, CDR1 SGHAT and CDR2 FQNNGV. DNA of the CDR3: TGTGCCAGCAGCTTAGGTAGCGGGGGGGCGCACAATGAGCAGTTCTTC. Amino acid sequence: CASSLGSGGAHNEQFF.

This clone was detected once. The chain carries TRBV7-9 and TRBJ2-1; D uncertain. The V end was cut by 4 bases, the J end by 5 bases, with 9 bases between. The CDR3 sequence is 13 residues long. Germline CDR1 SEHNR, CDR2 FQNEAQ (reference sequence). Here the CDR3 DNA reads TGTGCCAGCAGCTCCCCGAGCGACAATGAGCAGTTCTTC. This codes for CASSSPSDNEQFF.

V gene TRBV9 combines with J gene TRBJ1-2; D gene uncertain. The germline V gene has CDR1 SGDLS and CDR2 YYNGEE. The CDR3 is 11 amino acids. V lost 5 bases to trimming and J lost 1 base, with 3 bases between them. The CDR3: CASSLNYGYTF. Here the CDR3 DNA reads TGTGCCAGCAGTCTTAACTATGGCTACACCTTC.

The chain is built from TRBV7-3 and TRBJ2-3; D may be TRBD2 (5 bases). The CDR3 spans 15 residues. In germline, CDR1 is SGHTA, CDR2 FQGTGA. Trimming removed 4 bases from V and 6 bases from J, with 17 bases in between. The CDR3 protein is CASSSAGERVDTQYF. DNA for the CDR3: TGTGCCAGCAGCTCAGCTGGGGAGAGGGTTGATACGCAGTATTTT.

CDR3 bases: TGTGCCAGCAGGGCAAGAAATTCACCCCTCCACTTT. Translated: CASRARNSPLHF. The chain recombines TRBV5-4 with TRBJ1-6, with D uncertain. Trimming pared 5 bases from V and 7 bases from J, leaving 7 bases between. Per germline, CDR1 SGHNT and CDR2 YYREEE (reference sequence). The CDR3 loop spans 12 amino acids. The whole variable domain, filled in from reference TRBV5-4 and TRBJ1-6, reads ETGVTQSPTHLIKTRGQQVTLRCSSQSGHNTVSWYQQALGQGPQFIFQYYREEENGRGNFPPRFSGLQFPNYSSELNVNALELDDSALYLCASRARNSPLHFGNGTRLTVT.

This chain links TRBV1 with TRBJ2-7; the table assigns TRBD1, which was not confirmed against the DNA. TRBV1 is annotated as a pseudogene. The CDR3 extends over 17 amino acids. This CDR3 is CTSSQASLDSGPYEQYF. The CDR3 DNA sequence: TGCACCAGCAGCCAAGCCTCCCTTGACAGTGGGCCTTACGAGCAGTACTTC.

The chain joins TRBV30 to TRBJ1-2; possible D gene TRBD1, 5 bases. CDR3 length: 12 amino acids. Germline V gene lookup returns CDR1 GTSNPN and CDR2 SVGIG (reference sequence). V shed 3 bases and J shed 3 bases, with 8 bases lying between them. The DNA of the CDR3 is TGTGCCTGGAGAGCCAGGGACTATGGCTACACCTTC. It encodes CAWRARDYGYTF.

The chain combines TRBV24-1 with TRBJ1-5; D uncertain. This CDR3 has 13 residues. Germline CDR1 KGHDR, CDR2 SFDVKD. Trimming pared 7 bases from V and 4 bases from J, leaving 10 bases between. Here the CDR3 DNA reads TGTGCCACCAGCCTAGAGGGAAATCAGCCCCAGCATTTT. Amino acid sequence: CATSLEGNQPQHF.

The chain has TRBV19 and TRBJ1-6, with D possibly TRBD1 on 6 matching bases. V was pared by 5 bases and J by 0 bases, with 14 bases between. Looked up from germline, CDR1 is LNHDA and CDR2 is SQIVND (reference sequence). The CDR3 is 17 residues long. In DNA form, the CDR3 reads TGTGCCAGTAGTCTCCACAGGGCCTACTCCTATAATTCACCCCTCCACTTT. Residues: CASSLHRAYSYNSPLHF.

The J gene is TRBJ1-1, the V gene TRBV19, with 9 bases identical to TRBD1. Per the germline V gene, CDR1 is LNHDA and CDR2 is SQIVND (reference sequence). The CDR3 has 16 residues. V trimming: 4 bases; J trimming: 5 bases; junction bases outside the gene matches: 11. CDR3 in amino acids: CASSSSNRGLGTEAFF. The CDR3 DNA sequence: TGTGCCAGTAGTAGTTCTAACAGGGGGCTAGGGACTGAAGCTTTCTTT.

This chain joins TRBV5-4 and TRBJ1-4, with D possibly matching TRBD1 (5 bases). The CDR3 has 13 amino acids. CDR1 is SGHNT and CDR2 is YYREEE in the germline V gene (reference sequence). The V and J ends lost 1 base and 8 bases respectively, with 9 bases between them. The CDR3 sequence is CASSLRGGEKLFF. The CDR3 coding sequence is TGTGCCAGCAGCTTGAGGGGTGGGGAAAAACTGTTTTTT. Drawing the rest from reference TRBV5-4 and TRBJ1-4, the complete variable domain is ETGVTQSPTHLIKTRGQQVTLRCSSQSGHNTVSWYQQALGQGPQFIFQYYREEENGRGNFPPRFSGLQFPNYSSELNVNALELDDSALYLCASSLRGGEKLFFGSGTQLSVL.

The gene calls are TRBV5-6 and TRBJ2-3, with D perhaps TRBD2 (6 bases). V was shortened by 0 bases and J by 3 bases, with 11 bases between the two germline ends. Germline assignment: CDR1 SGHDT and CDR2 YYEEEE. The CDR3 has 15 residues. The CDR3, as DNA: TGTGCCAGCAGCTTGGTTCGCGGGGTAACAGATACGCAGTATTTT. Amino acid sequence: CASSLVRGVTDTQYF.

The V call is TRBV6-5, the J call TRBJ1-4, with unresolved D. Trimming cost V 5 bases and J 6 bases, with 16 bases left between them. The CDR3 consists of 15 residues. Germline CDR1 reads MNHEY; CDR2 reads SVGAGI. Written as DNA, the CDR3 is TGTGCCAGCAGTATCAACCGGAGGGTGGATGAAAAACTGTTTTTT. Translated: CASSINRRVDEKLFF.

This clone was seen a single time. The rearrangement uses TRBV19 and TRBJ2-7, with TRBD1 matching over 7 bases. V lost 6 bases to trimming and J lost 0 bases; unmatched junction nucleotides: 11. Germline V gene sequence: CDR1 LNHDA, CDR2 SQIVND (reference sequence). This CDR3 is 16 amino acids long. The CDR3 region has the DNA TGTGCCAGTAGCTTCGGGACAGCGTCACCCTCCTACGAGCAGTACTTC. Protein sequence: CASSFGTASPSYEQYF. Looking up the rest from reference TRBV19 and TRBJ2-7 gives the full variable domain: DGGITQSPKYLFRKEGQNVTLSCEQNLNHDAMYWYRQDPGQGLRLIYYSQIVNDFQKGDIAEGYSVSREKKESFPLTVTSAQKNPTAFYLCASSFGTASPSYEQYFGPGTRLTVT.

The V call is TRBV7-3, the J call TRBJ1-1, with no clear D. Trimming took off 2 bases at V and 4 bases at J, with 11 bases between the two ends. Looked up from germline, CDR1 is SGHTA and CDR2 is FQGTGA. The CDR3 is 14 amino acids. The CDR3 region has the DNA TGTGCCAGCAGCTTAGACTCCCGAGGCACTGAAGCTTTCTTT. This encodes CASSLDSRGTEAFF.

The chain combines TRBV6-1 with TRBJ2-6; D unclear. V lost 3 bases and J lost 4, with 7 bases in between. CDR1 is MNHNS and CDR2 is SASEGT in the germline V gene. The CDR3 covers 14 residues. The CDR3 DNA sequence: TGTGCCAGCAGTGAGAGTTCGGGGGCCAACGTCCTGACTTTC. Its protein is CASSESSGANVLTF.

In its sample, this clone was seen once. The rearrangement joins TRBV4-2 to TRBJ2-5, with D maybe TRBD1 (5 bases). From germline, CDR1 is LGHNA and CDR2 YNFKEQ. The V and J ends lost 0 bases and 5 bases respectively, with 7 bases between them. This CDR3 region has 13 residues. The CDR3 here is CASSQDAGETQYF. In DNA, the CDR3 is TGTGCCAGCAGCCAAGATGCAGGGGAGACCCAGTACTTC.

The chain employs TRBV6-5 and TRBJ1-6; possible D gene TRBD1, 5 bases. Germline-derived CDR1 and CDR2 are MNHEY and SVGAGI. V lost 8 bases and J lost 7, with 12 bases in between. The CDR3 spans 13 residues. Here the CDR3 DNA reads TGTGCCAGCGGGACCGGGAGCAATTCACCCCTCCACTTT. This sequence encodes CASGTGSNSPLHF.

The CDR3 protein is CASSRDRAGELFF. Here the CDR3 DNA reads TGTGCCAGCAGTCGTGACAGGGCCGGGGAGCTGTTTTTT. The V and J genes are TRBV2 and TRBJ2-2, with TRBD1 matching over 7 bases. Germline CDR1 is SNHLY and CDR2 is FYNNEI. J gave up 6 bases and V 5 bases, and 3 bases lay outside the gene matches. This CDR3 is 13 amino acids long.

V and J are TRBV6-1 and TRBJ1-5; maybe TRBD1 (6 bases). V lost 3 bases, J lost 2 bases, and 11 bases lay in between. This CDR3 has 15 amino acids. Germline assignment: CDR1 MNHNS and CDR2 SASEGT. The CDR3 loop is CASSDGRQGNQPQHF. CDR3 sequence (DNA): TGTGCCAGCAGTGATGGAAGACAGGGCAATCAGCCCCAGCATTTT.

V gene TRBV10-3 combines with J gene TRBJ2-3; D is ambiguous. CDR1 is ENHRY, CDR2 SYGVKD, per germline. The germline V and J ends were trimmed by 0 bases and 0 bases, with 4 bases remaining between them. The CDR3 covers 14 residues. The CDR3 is CAISESTSTDTQYF. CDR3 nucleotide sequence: TGTGCCATCAGTGAGTCAACTAGCACAGATACGCAGTATTTT.

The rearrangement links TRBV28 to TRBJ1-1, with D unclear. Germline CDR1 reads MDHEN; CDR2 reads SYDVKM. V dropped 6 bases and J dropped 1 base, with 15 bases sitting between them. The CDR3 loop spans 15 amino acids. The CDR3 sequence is CASSTDTETNTEAFF. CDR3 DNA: TGTGCCAGCAGCACCGATACAGAGACGAACACTGAAGCTTTCTTT.